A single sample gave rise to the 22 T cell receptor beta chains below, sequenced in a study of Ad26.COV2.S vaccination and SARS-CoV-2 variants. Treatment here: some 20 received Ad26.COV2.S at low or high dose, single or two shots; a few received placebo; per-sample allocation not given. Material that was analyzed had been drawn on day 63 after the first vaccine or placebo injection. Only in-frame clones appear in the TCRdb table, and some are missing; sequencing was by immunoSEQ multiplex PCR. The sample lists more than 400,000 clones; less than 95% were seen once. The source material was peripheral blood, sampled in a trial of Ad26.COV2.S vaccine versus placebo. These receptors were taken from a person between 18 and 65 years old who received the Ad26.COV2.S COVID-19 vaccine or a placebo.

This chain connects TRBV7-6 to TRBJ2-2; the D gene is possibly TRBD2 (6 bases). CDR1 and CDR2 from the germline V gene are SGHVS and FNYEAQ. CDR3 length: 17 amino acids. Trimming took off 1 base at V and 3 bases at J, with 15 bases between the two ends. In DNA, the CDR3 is TGTGCCAGCAGCTTAGTAGGTCCCGGGACTCACACCGGGGAGCTGTTTTTT. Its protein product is CASSLVGPGTHTGELFF.

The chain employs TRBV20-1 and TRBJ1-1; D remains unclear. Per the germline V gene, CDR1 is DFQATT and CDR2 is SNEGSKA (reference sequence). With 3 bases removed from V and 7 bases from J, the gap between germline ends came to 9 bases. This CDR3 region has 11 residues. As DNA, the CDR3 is TGCAGTGCTAGTGAGACCGATGAAGCTTTCTTT. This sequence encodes CSASETDEAFF.

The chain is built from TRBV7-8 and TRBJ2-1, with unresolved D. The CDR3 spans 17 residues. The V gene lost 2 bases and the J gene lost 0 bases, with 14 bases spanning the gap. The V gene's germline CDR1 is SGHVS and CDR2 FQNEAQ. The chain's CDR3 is CASSLLRRGSSYNEQFF. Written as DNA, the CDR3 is TGTGCCAGCAGCTTATTGCGTCGCGGAAGCTCCTACAATGAGCAGTTCTTC.

CDR3 in DNA: TGTGCCAGCAGCTCTAGTTCCGGGGCTAGCGGGGATGAGACCCAGTACTTC. It codes for CASSSSSGASGDETQYF. The chain employs TRBV5-6 and TRBJ2-5; 9 bases are a match to TRBD2. Trimming cost V 3 bases and J 5 bases; bases outside gene matches: 14. Germline V lookup: CDR1 SGHDT, CDR2 YYEEEE. This CDR3 is 17 amino acids long. The variable domain in full, completed from reference TRBV5-6 and TRBJ2-5, reads DAGVTQSPTHLIKTRGQQVTLRCSPKSGHDTVSWYQQALGQGPQFIFQYYEEEERQRGNFPDRFSGHQFPNYSSELNVNALLLGDSALYLCASSSSSGASGDETQYFGPGTRLLVL.

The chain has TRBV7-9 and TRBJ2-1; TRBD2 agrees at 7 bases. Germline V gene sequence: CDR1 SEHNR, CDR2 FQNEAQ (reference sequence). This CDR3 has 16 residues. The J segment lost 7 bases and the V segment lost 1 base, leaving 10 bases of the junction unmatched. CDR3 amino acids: CASSLGLAEGENEQFF. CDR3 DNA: TGTGCCAGCAGCTTAGGTCTAGCGGAAGGGGAGAATGAGCAGTTCTTC.

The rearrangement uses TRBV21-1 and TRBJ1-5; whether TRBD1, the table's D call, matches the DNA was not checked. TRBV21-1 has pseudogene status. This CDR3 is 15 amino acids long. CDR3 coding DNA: TGTGCCAGCAGCAAAAAGAACAGGGAAAATCAGCCCCAGCATTTT. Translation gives CASSKKNRENQPQHF.

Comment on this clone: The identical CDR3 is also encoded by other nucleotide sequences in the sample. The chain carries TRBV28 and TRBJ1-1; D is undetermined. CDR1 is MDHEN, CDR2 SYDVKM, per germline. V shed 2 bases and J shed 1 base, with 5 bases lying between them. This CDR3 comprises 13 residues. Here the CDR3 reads CASSLGGNTEAFF. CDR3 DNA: TGTGCCAGCAGTTTAGGAGGGAACACTGAAGCTTTCTTT.

In DNA form, the CDR3 reads TGTGCCAGCAGCTTAAGGATAATTGGACTAGCGAGAGACAATGAGCAGTTCTTC. Its translation is CASSLRIIGLARDNEQFF. The chain uses TRBV7-6 and TRBJ2-1, with 9 bases aligning to TRBD2. V was pared by 2 bases and J by 5 bases, with 13 bases of the junction left unmatched. From germline, CDR1 is SGHVS and CDR2 FNYEAQ. CDR3 length: 18 residues.

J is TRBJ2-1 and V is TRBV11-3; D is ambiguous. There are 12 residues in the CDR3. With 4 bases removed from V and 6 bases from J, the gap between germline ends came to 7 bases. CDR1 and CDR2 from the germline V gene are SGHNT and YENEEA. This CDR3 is CASSSMGNEQFF. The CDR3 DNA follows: TGTGCCAGCAGCTCCATGGGCAATGAGCAGTTCTTC. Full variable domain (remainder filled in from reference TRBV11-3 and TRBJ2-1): EAGVVQSPRYKIIEKKQPVAFWCNPISGHNTLYWYLQNLGQGPELLIRYENEEAVDDSQLPKDRFSAERLKGVDSTLKIQPAELGDSAVYLCASSSMGNEQFFGPGTRLTVL.

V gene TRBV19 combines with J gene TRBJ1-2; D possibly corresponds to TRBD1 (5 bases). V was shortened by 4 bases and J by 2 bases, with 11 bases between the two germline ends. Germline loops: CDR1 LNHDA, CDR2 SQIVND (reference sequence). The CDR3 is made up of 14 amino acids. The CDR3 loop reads CASSTSTVNYGYTF. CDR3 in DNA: TGTGCCAGTAGTACATCGACAGTGAACTATGGCTACACCTTC.

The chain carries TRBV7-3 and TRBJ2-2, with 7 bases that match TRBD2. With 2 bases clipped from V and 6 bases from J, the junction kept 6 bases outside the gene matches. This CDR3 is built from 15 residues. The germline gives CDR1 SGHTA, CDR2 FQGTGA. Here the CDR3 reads CASSLPGGGSGELFF. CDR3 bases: TGTGCCAGCAGCTTACCGGGAGGAGGTTCCGGGGAGCTGTTTTTT.

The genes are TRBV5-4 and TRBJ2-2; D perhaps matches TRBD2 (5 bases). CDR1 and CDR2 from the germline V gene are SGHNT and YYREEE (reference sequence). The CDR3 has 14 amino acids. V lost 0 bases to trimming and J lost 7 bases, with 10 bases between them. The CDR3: CASSLVAEGGELFF. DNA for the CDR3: TGTGCCAGCAGCTTGGTAGCAGAGGGCGGGGAGCTGTTTTTT.

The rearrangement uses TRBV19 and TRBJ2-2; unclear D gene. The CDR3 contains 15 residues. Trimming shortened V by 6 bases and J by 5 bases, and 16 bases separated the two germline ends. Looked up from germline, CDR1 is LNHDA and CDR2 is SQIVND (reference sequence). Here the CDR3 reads CASRDPLASTGELFF. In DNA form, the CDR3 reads TGTGCCAGTAGGGACCCACTGGCCTCAACCGGGGAGCTGTTTTTT.

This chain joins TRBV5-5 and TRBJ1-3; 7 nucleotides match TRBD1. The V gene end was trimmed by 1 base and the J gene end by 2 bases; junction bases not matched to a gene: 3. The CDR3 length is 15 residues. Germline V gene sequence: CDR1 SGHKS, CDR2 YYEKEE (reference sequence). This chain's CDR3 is CASSLPGQPGNTIYF. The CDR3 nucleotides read TGTGCCAGCAGCTTGCCGGGACAGCCTGGAAACACCATATATTTT.

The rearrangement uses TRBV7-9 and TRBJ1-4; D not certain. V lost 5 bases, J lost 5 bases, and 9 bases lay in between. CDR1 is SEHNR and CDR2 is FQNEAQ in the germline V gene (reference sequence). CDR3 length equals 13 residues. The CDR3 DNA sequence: TGTGCCAGCAGCCCACAGCAAAATGAAAAACTGTTTTTT. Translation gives CASSPQQNEKLFF.

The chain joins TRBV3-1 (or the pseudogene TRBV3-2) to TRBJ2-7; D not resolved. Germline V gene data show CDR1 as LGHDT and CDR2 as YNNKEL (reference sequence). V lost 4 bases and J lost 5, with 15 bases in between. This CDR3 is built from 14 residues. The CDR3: CASSRTGPSDEQYF. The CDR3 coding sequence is TGTGCCAGCAGCCGAACCGGGCCTTCGGACGAGCAGTACTTC.

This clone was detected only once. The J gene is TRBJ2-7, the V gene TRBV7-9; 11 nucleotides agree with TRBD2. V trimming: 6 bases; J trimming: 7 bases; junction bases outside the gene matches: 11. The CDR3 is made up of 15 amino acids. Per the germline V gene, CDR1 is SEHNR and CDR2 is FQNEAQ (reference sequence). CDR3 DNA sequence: TGTGCCAGCAGTCCGACTAGCGGGACTTTCGGAGAGCAGTACTTC. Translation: CASSPTSGTFGEQYF.

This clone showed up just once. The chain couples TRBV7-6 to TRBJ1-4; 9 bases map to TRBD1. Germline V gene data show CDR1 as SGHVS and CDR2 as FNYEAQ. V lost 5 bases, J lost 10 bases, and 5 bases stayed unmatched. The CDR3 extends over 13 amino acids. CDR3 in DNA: TGTGCCAGCAGCGAAGGGACAGGGAGAAAACTGTTTTTT. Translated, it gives CASSEGTGRKLFF. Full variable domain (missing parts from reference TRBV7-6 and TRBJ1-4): GAGVSQSPRYKVTKRGQDVALRCDPISGHVSLYWYRQALGQGPEFLTYFNYEAQQDKSGLPNDRFSAERPEGSISTLTIQRTEQRDSAMYRCASSEGTGRKLFFGSGTQLSVL.

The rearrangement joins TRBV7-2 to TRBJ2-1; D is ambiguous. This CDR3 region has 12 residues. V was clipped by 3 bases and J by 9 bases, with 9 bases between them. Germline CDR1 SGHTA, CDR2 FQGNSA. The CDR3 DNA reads TGTGCCAGCAGCTTCTCTGCACTTGAGCAGTTCTTC. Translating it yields CASSFSALEQFF.

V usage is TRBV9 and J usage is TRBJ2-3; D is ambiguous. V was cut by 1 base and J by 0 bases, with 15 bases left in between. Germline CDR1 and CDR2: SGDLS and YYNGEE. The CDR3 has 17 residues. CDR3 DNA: TGTGCCAGCAGCGTAAGGGCAGGAGACCTCAGCACAGATACGCAGTATTTT. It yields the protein CASSVRAGDLSTDTQYF.

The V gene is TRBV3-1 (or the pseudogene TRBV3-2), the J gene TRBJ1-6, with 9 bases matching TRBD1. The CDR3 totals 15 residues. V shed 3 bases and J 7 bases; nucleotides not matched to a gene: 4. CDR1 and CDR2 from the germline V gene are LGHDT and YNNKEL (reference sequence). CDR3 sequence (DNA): TGTGCCAGCAGCCAGGAGGACAGGGGAAATTCACCCCTCCACTTT. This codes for CASSQEDRGNSPLHF.

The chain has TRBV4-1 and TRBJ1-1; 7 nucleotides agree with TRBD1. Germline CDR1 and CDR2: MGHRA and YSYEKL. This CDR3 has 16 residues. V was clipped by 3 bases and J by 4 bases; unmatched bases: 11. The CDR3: CASSQGTQGKSTEAFF. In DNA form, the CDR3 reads TGCGCCAGCAGCCAGGGTACACAGGGGAAAAGCACTGAAGCTTTCTTT.